This is a list of T cell receptor beta chains from one sample in a study of cytotoxic CD8 clonotypes in ibrutinib-treated CLL. Clones were sequenced by immunoSEQ multiplex PCR, and TCRdb holds only the in-frame ones, with some missing. The sample lists 150,000 or so clones; 80% to 90% were seen once. The sequences come from PBMCs, collected after 24 months of ibrutinib treatment. The receptor set was obtained from a human donor with chronic lymphocytic leukemia. Both conserved end residues are part of each CDR3. The order of the fields is V gene, clone size, J gene, D gene, CDR3 DNA, CDR3 protein. The D gene is left open where the match is weak. Clone size, where shown, is once, few, many, or a class for clones that have expanded.

V: TRBV5-4; size: NA; J: TRBJ1-4; D: TRBD1; DNA: TGTGCCAGCAGCCAGCGGACAGGGGGCGGCGAAAAACTGTTTTTT; CDR3: CASSQRTGGGEKLFF
V: TRBV20-1; size: NA; J: TRBJ1-2; D: NA; DNA: TGCAGTGCTCCAACCCACAATGGCTACACCTTC; CDR3: CSAPTHNGYTF
V: TRBV6-6; size: NA; J: TRBJ1-4; D: NA; DNA: TGTGCCAGCAGCGGGGGGCAGGGCCCAACTAATGAAAAACTGTTTTTT; CDR3: CASSGGQGPTNEKLFF
V: TRBV28; size: NA; J: TRBJ1-5; D: NA; DNA: TGTGCCAGCAGTGTGACAGCTATTAGCAATCAGCCCCAGCATTTT; CDR3: CASSVTAISNQPQHF
V: TRBV7-2; size: NA; J: TRBJ2-3; D: TRBD2; DNA: TGTGCCAGCAGCCCCCCCTCTGCGGGGGGAGATACGCAGTATTTT; CDR3: CASSPPSAGGDTQYF
V: TRBV20-1; size: NA; J: TRBJ1-2; D: NA; DNA: TGCAGTGCTGGCCGAAGCTATGGCTACACCTTC; CDR3: CSAGRSYGYTF
V: TRBV19; size: NA; J: TRBJ2-5; D: NA; DNA: TGTGCCAGTAGTATAGATACGGTCCGGGAGACCCAGTACTTC; CDR3: CASSIDTVRETQYF
V: TRBV14; size: NA; J: TRBJ2-1; D: NA; DNA: TGTGCCAGCAGCCAAGGTAGGCCGGCACCTTACAGAGACCGCGGAAATGAGCAGTTCTTC; CDR3: CASSQGRPAPYRDRGNEQFF
V: TRBV7-8; size: NA; J: TRBJ1-1; D: NA; DNA: TGTGCCAGCAGCCGGCGGGACACTGAAGCTTTCTTT; CDR3: CASSRRDTEAFF
V: TRBV7-3; size: NA; J: TRBJ2-3; D: TRBD2; DNA: TGTGCCAGCAGCCAAGGAGCGGGAGGGGGCACAGATACGCAGTATTTT; CDR3: CASSQGAGGGTDTQYF
V: TRBV5-6; size: NA; J: TRBJ2-1; D: NA; DNA: TGTGCCAGCAGCACACCTCGTTATGAGCAGTTCTTC; CDR3: CASSTPRYEQFF
V: TRBV7-6; size: NA; J: TRBJ2-7; D: TRBD1; DNA: TGTGCCAGCAGCTCAAGGGACAGGGCGACCTTC; CDR3: CASSSRDRATF
V: TRBV4-1; size: NA; J: TRBJ2-2; D: NA; DNA: TGCGCCAGCAGCCAAGACAGGTTAAACACCGGGGAGCTGTTTTTT; CDR3: CASSQDRLNTGELFF
V: TRBV27; size: NA; J: TRBJ1-6; D: NA; DNA: TGTGCCAGCAGTTGGGAAGGCTCGTCACCCCTCCACTTT; CDR3: CASSWEGSSPLHF
V: TRBV5-1; size: NA; J: TRBJ2-5; D: NA; DNA: TGCGCCAGCAGCTTGGAATACCAAGAGACCCAGTACTTC; CDR3: CASSLEYQETQYF
V: TRBV18; size: NA; J: TRBJ2-1; D: TRBD1; DNA: TGTGCCAGCACCGGACAGGGGGTTTATGAGCAGTTCTTC; CDR3: CASTGQGVYEQFF
V: TRBV28; size: once; J: TRBJ2-1; D: NA; DNA: TGTGCCAGCTCTGCTGCGGTTGGGGAGCAGTTCTTC; CDR3: CASSAAVGEQFF
V: TRBV7-8; size: NA; J: TRBJ1-2; D: NA; DNA: TGTGCCAGCAGCCAAACGGCGGCTAACTATGGCTACACCTTC; CDR3: CASSQTAANYGYTF
V: TRBV28; size: NA; J: TRBJ1-4; D: NA; DNA: TGTGCCAGCAGCCCACTTGGCAGGTTTAATGAAAAACTGTTTTTT; CDR3: CASSPLGRFNEKLFF
V: TRBV11-2; size: NA; J: TRBJ1-1; D: NA; DNA: TGTGCCAGCAGCTTAAACAACATGAACACTGAAGCTTTCTTT; CDR3: CASSLNNMNTEAFF
V: TRBV6-5; size: NA; J: TRBJ2-7; D: NA; DNA: TGTGCCAGCAGCAAACTGGACAGAACCTACGAGCAGTACTTC; CDR3: CASSKLDRTYEQYF
V: TRBV21-1; size: once; J: TRBJ2-5; D: NA; DNA: TGTGCCAGCAGCAAATACGGCAGACAAGAGACCCAGTACTTC; CDR3: CASSKYGRQETQYF
V: TRBV15; size: once; J: TRBJ2-7; D: NA; DNA: TGTGCCACCAGCAGAGATCTCGACAGTATGTACGAGCAGTACTTC; CDR3: CATSRDLDSMYEQYF
V: TRBV11-2; size: NA; J: TRBJ1-5; D: NA; DNA: TGTGCCAGCAGCTCCCAAGCGGGTCAGCCCCAGCATTTT; CDR3: CASSSQAGQPQHF
V: TRBV18; size: NA; J: TRBJ2-1; D: TRBD2; DNA: TGTGCCAGCTCACAGGGACTAGCGGGAGGTAATGAGCAGTTCTTC; CDR3: CASSQGLAGGNEQFF
V: TRBV9; size: NA; J: TRBJ1-4; D: TRBD1; DNA: TGTGCCAGCAGCGTTCCGGACAGGGATGGAAAACTGTTTTTT; CDR3: CASSVPDRDGKLFF
V: TRBV21-1; size: NA; J: TRBJ2-7; D: NA; DNA: TGTGCCAGCAGCAAAGTTAATGTCCGGGACAGGGGGCTTTGCGAGCAGTACTTC; CDR3: CASSKVNVRDRGLCEQYF
V: TRBV14; size: NA; J: TRBJ2-7; D: TRBD1; DNA: TGTGCCAGCGGTCCAACAGGGGGAGAGTTCTACGAGCAGTACTTC; CDR3: CASGPTGGEFYEQYF
V: TRBV4-3; size: NA; J: TRBJ2-3; D: NA; DNA: TGCGCCAGCAGCCAAGTTGTACGTTCGGGGAATACGCAGTATTTT; CDR3: CASSQVVRSGNTQYF
V: TRBV30; size: NA; J: TRBJ1-3; D: NA; DNA: TGTGCCTGGAGTATATGGACAGCTAGCCGCCGAGACTCTGGAAACACCATATATTTT; CDR3: CAWSIWTASRRDSGNTIYF
V: TRBV4-3; size: NA; J: TRBJ1-4; D: NA; DNA: TGCGCCAGCAGCCAAGATTACGGACGGAATAATGAAAAACTGTTTTTT; CDR3: CASSQDYGRNNEKLFF
V: TRBV6-5; size: NA; J: TRBJ2-3; D: NA; DNA: TGTGCCAGCAGTTTGGGACACCGGCTGCCGTGGGTCACGCAGTATTTT; CDR3: CASSLGHRLPWVTQYF
V: TRBV19; size: NA; J: TRBJ2-1; D: NA; DNA: TGTGCCAGTAGTATGGGGGTTACTAGTTTTGAGCAGTTCTTC; CDR3: CASSMGVTSFEQFF
V: TRBV7-3; size: NA; J: TRBJ2-5; D: NA; DNA: TGTGCCAGCAGCTTCTCGGGTAGTGGAGAGACCCAGTACTTC; CDR3: CASSFSGSGETQYF
V: TRBV5-1; size: NA; J: TRBJ2-6; D: TRBD1; DNA: TGCGCCAGCAGCGCGGGACAGGGGGCGCTTGGGGCCAACGTCCTGACTTTC; CDR3: CASSAGQGALGANVLTF
V: TRBV4-3; size: NA; J: TRBJ2-7; D: NA; DNA: TGCGCCAGCAGCCAAGATCTGGGGGCCGGGAACCGTGCCTACGAGCAGTACTTC; CDR3: CASSQDLGAGNRAYEQYF
V: TRBV5-6; size: NA; J: TRBJ2-3; D: NA; DNA: TGTGCCAGCAGCTTGGACAGGGCTGCAGATACGCAGTATTTT; CDR3: CASSLDRAADTQYF
V: TRBV1; size: NA; J: TRBJ2-5; D: NA; DNA: TGCACCAGCAGCCAAGACAGTGGGGAACCCAGCGGGGAAAAAGAGACCCAGTACTTC; CDR3: CTSSQDSGEPSGEKETQYF
V: TRBV4-1; size: NA; J: TRBJ2-1; D: TRBD1; DNA: TGCGCCAGCAGCCAAGATTCGGAGGACAGGGGAAGAAAAAGCTCCTACAATGAGCAGTTCTTC; CDR3: CASSQDSEDRGRKSSYNEQFF
V: TRBV4-1; size: NA; J: TRBJ2-1; D: TRBD2; DNA: TGCGCCAGCAGCCTCAGCTGGACTAGCGGGAGGGTAATATCCTACAATGAGCAGTTCTTC; CDR3: CASSLSWTSGRVISYNEQFF
V: TRBV28; size: NA; J: TRBJ2-7; D: NA; DNA: TGTGCCAGCAGACTCAACGAGCGGTACGAGCAGTACTTC; CDR3: CASRLNERYEQYF